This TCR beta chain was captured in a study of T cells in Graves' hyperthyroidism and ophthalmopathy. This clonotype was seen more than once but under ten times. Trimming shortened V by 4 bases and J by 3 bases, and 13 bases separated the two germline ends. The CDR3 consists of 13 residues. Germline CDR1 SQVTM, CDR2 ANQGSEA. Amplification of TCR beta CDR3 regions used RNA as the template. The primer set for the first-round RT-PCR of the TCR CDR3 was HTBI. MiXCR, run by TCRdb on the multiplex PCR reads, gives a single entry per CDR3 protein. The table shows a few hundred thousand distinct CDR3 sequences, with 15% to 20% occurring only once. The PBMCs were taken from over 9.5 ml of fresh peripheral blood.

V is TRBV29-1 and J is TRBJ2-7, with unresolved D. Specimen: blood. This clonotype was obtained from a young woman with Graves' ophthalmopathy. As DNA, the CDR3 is TGCAGCGTTGGTGAGACGGAAGTCTACGAGCAGTACTTC. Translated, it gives CSVGETEVYEQYF.